The sequence of this T cell receptor beta chain was determined in a study of T cells after yellow fever vaccination. There are a few counts of this clonotype. The CDR3 is 15 residues long. Trimming pared 4 bases from V and 1 base from J, leaving 15 bases between. Germline lookup yields CDR1 SGHRS and CDR2 YFSETQ. MiXCR was run by TCRdb on the 5' RACE reads, yielding one entry per CDR3 protein. This sample has 90,000 to 150,000 distinct CDR3 sequences, with 7.2% found just once. The V call is TRBV5-1, the J call TRBJ2-7, with a weak D call TRBD2 (5 bases). This sequence was found in a young man who received the YFV17D yellow fever vaccine. Sequenced material: CD4+ T cells sorted from PBMCs, taken around 45 days after the first yellow fever vaccination. Written as DNA, the CDR3 is TGCGCCAGCAGCCCAGGTGGCAGACTATCCTACGAGCAGTACGTC. Its translation is CASSPGGRLSYEQYV.